These T cell receptor beta chains were read from a single sample in a study of blood T cell repertoires in COVID-19. Libraries were prepared by immunoSEQ multiplex PCR; TCRdb keeps only in-frame clonotypes and omits some of them. The sample includes fewer than 150,000 clones, approximately 91% of them seen just once. Sequencing was carried out using peripheral blood. The receptors derive from a man between 45 and 60 years old with active or convalescent COVID-19. The conserved cysteine and the conserved F or W are not part of the CDR3 here. Fields, in order: CDR3 protein, J gene, V gene, D gene, clone size. D genes are given only for firm matches. Some rows have no size entry. The others give once, few or many, or a class for an expanded clone.

CDR3 protein: ASSAGTSIETQY
J gene: TRBJ2-5
V gene: TRBV9
D gene: TRBD2
clone size: -

CDR3 protein: ASSARDRVGATEAF
J gene: TRBJ1-1
V gene: TRBV21-1
D gene: -
clone size: -

CDR3 protein: ASSLDLSGTGELF
J gene: TRBJ2-2
V gene: TRBV11-3
D gene: TRBD2
clone size: -

CDR3 protein: ASSVGTGDGYT
J gene: TRBJ1-2
V gene: TRBV5-1
D gene: TRBD1
clone size: -

CDR3 protein: ASRRDRTNYGYT
J gene: TRBJ1-2
V gene: TRBV6-5
D gene: TRBD1
clone size: -

CDR3 protein: ASGSGQRGTEAF
J gene: TRBJ1-1
V gene: TRBV28
D gene: -
clone size: -

CDR3 protein: ASSTRQGTTDTQY
J gene: TRBJ2-3
V gene: TRBV6-5
D gene: TRBD1
clone size: -

CDR3 protein: ASRPSGSNTGELF
J gene: TRBJ2-2
V gene: TRBV6-4
D gene: -
clone size: -

CDR3 protein: ASSQTGAPGNTIY
J gene: TRBJ1-3
V gene: TRBV5-5
D gene: TRBD1
clone size: -

CDR3 protein: ASSVEGSGELF
J gene: TRBJ2-2
V gene: TRBV9
D gene: -
clone size: -

CDR3 protein: SVWTGGYEQY
J gene: TRBJ2-7
V gene: TRBV29-1
D gene: TRBD1
clone size: -

CDR3 protein: ASSPLGIGDTGELF
J gene: TRBJ2-2
V gene: TRBV18
D gene: -
clone size: -

CDR3 protein: ASSDEDSPLH
J gene: TRBJ1-6
V gene: TRBV2
D gene: -
clone size: -

CDR3 protein: ASSPGTSGSRIETQY
J gene: TRBJ2-5
V gene: TRBV3-1/TRBV3-2
D gene: TRBD2
clone size: once

CDR3 protein: ASSLGLAGGTGELF
J gene: TRBJ2-2
V gene: TRBV11-2
D gene: TRBD2
clone size: once

CDR3 protein: ASSTWTRPYNEQF
J gene: TRBJ2-1
V gene: TRBV19
D gene: TRBD2
clone size: -

CDR3 protein: ASIPGGRITDTQY
J gene: TRBJ2-3
V gene: TRBV28
D gene: TRBD1
clone size: -

CDR3 protein: ASSQGGMNTEAF
J gene: TRBJ1-1
V gene: TRBV6-5
D gene: -
clone size: -

CDR3 protein: ASRARGWVEKLF
J gene: TRBJ1-4
V gene: TRBV19
D gene: -
clone size: -

CDR3 protein: ASSMWLAGAYEQY
J gene: TRBJ2-7
V gene: TRBV7-4
D gene: TRBD2
clone size: -

CDR3 protein: ASSQELPTSGAPREQY
J gene: TRBJ2-7
V gene: TRBV4-2
D gene: TRBD2
clone size: -

CDR3 protein: ASSLGAGWGEQF
J gene: TRBJ2-1
V gene: TRBV7-9
D gene: -
clone size: -

CDR3 protein: ASEQQAYGYT
J gene: TRBJ1-2
V gene: TRBV28
D gene: -
clone size: -

CDR3 protein: ASSPRGGDTQY
J gene: TRBJ2-3
V gene: TRBV18
D gene: -
clone size: -

CDR3 protein: ASNKQGTGELF
J gene: TRBJ2-2
V gene: TRBV10-1
D gene: -
clone size: -

CDR3 protein: ASSERVSTGEISSGANVLT
J gene: TRBJ2-6
V gene: TRBV2
D gene: TRBD1
clone size: -

CDR3 protein: ASSGGDLTSYEQY
J gene: TRBJ2-7
V gene: TRBV9
D gene: -
clone size: -

CDR3 protein: ASSSRGGTSSYNEQF
J gene: TRBJ2-1
V gene: TRBV11-2
D gene: TRBD2
clone size: -

CDR3 protein: ASSKGLAGTGPGELF
J gene: TRBJ2-2
V gene: TRBV11-2
D gene: TRBD2
clone size: -

CDR3 protein: SVNPGVETQY
J gene: TRBJ2-5
V gene: TRBV29-1
D gene: -
clone size: -

CDR3 protein: ASSPDRFSETQY
J gene: TRBJ2-5
V gene: TRBV5-1
D gene: TRBD1
clone size: -

CDR3 protein: ASSSGGWRNTIY
J gene: TRBJ1-3
V gene: TRBV6-5
D gene: -
clone size: -

CDR3 protein: ASSWSVDSSYNEQF
J gene: TRBJ2-1
V gene: TRBV5-5
D gene: -
clone size: -

CDR3 protein: ASSPRTSGDYNEQF
J gene: TRBJ2-1
V gene: TRBV4-1
D gene: TRBD2
clone size: -

CDR3 protein: ASSPTEGGNEKLF
J gene: TRBJ1-4
V gene: TRBV19
D gene: -
clone size: -

CDR3 protein: ASSPRTGSNEKLF
J gene: TRBJ1-4
V gene: TRBV9
D gene: TRBD1
clone size: once

CDR3 protein: ASSGSTGANYHNEQF
J gene: TRBJ2-1
V gene: TRBV25-1
D gene: TRBD1
clone size: -

CDR3 protein: AWSVEGQGAYEQY
J gene: TRBJ2-7
V gene: TRBV30
D gene: -
clone size: -

CDR3 protein: ASSYARQGKRYEQY
J gene: TRBJ2-7
V gene: TRBV6-5
D gene: TRBD1
clone size: -

CDR3 protein: ASSPLRGSYEQY
J gene: TRBJ2-7
V gene: TRBV18
D gene: -
clone size: -

CDR3 protein: ASSLQAGGRETQY
J gene: TRBJ2-5
V gene: TRBV7-8
D gene: TRBD2
clone size: -

CDR3 protein: ASSPDREIYNEQF
J gene: TRBJ2-1
V gene: TRBV9
D gene: TRBD1
clone size: -

CDR3 protein: ASSRDREETQY
J gene: TRBJ2-5
V gene: TRBV6-5
D gene: TRBD1
clone size: once

CDR3 protein: ARPDRDSTYEQY
J gene: TRBJ2-7
V gene: TRBV6-4
D gene: TRBD1
clone size: -

CDR3 protein: ASSTSSGDLAGTDTQY
J gene: TRBJ2-3
V gene: TRBV5-4
D gene: TRBD2
clone size: -

CDR3 protein: ASSYRGLSETQY
J gene: TRBJ2-5
V gene: TRBV28
D gene: TRBD1
clone size: -

CDR3 protein: ASRRTASGIPEGF
J gene: TRBJ2-1
V gene: TRBV19
D gene: TRBD2
clone size: -

CDR3 protein: ASSATTGEQPQH
J gene: TRBJ1-5
V gene: TRBV18
D gene: TRBD1
clone size: few

CDR3 protein: ASQTAASGNTIY
J gene: TRBJ1-3
V gene: TRBV28
D gene: -
clone size: once

CDR3 protein: ASSEGTENYGYT
J gene: TRBJ1-2
V gene: TRBV2
D gene: -
clone size: -